Listed below are T cell receptor beta chains from one sample, sequenced in a study of T cell repertoires in cytomegalovirus infection. No antigens are known for them. MiXCR, run by TCRdb on the reads, gives a single entry per CDR3 protein. The sample includes about 570,000 distinct CDR3 sequences, 40% of them seen just once. The sample in question was cultured PBMCs, obtained from culture after CMV antigen stimulation. These receptors came from a human donor in good health (CMV status not recorded). Some clones in this sample may be carry-over from other donors' samples. The CDR3 runs from the conserved cysteine through the conserved F or W. Fields, in order: V gene, D gene, clone size, J gene, CDR3 DNA, CDR3 protein. The D gene is left open where the match is weak. Clone size appears in some rows only: once, few, many, or a class for an expanded clone.

v_gene: TRBV6-5
d_gene: TRBD2
abundance: few
j_gene: TRBJ2-1
CDR3nt: TGTGCCAGCAGCTCAAGCGGCGGGGGGGCCAATAATGAGCAGTTCTTC
CDR3aa: CASSSSGGGANNEQFF

v_gene: TRBV19
d_gene: -
abundance: few
j_gene: TRBJ1-1
CDR3nt: TGTGCCAGTAGACAGGACAGAGCGATGAACACTGAAGCTTTCTTT
CDR3aa: CASRQDRAMNTEAFF

v_gene: TRBV18
d_gene: TRBD2
abundance: -
j_gene: TRBJ2-5
CDR3nt: TGTGCCAGCTCACCACCCGAGGGACTAGCGGCGGAGACCCAGTACTTC
CDR3aa: CASSPPEGLAAETQYF

v_gene: TRBV7-8
d_gene: -
abundance: few
j_gene: TRBJ1-2
CDR3nt: TGTGCCAGCAGCTTAGTACGTCAGGCAGGAGGCTATGGCTACACCTTC
CDR3aa: CASSLVRQAGGYGYTF

v_gene: TRBV7-2
d_gene: -
abundance: -
j_gene: TRBJ2-7
CDR3nt: TGTGCCAGCAGCTTCCGCAACTTCGGTTACGAGCAGTACTTC
CDR3aa: CASSFRNFGYEQYF

v_gene: TRBV20-1
d_gene: -
abundance: -
j_gene: TRBJ2-7
CDR3nt: TGCAGTGCTAGAGGGGAATGGGGGACCGAGCAGTACTTC
CDR3aa: CSARGEWGTEQYF

v_gene: TRBV5-4
d_gene: -
abundance: -
j_gene: TRBJ2-5
CDR3nt: TGTGCCAGCAGCGGTGCGCTCACGGAGACCCAGTACTTC
CDR3aa: CASSGALTETQYF

v_gene: TRBV7-2
d_gene: TRBD2
abundance: -
j_gene: TRBJ2-1
CDR3nt: TGTGCCAGCAGCTTATCTGTGACTAGCGCCTACAATGAGCAGTTCTTC
CDR3aa: CASSLSVTSAYNEQFF

v_gene: TRBV7-6
d_gene: TRBD2
abundance: few
j_gene: TRBJ2-1
CDR3nt: TGTGCCAGCAGCTTTCGGACTAGCGGGAGGGGGTACAATGAGCAGTTCTTC
CDR3aa: CASSFRTSGRGYNEQFF

v_gene: TRBV19
d_gene: TRBD2
abundance: -
j_gene: TRBJ2-3
CDR3nt: TGTGCCAGTAGTACTAGGGCTAGCGGGGGAACAGATACGCAGTATTTT
CDR3aa: CASSTRASGGTDTQYF

v_gene: TRBV11-2
d_gene: -
abundance: -
j_gene: TRBJ2-1
CDR3nt: TGTGCCAGCAGCTGGAGACAGCCATCCAATGAGCAGTTCTTC
CDR3aa: CASSWRQPSNEQFF

v_gene: TRBV7-8
d_gene: -
abundance: once
j_gene: TRBJ2-3
CDR3nt: TGTGCCAGCAGCTCCGGGGCAGGGTCCACAGATACGCAGTATTTT
CDR3aa: CASSSGAGSTDTQYF

v_gene: TRBV7-2
d_gene: TRBD1
abundance: many
j_gene: TRBJ1-2
CDR3nt: TGTGCCAGCAGCTTCCAGGGGGGGGACTATGGCTACACCTTC
CDR3aa: CASSFQGGDYGYTF

v_gene: TRBV7-2
d_gene: TRBD1
abundance: few
j_gene: TRBJ2-3
CDR3nt: TGTGCCAGCAGCCCTCGGACAGGGGAGACAGATACGCAGTATTTT
CDR3aa: CASSPRTGETDTQYF

v_gene: TRBV6-1
d_gene: TRBD1
abundance: -
j_gene: TRBJ1-6
CDR3nt: TGTGCCAGCGCAGGGGGGGCACCCCTCCACTTT
CDR3aa: CASAGGAPLHF

v_gene: TRBV27
d_gene: TRBD1
abundance: -
j_gene: TRBJ1-6
CDR3nt: TGTGCCAGCAGGACAGGGGCTAGCAATTCACCCCTCCACTTT
CDR3aa: CASRTGASNSPLHF

v_gene: TRBV7-2
d_gene: -
abundance: -
j_gene: TRBJ1-5
CDR3nt: TGTGCCAGCAGCTTAACGCCTACCGACAATCAGCCCCAGCATTTT
CDR3aa: CASSLTPTDNQPQHF

v_gene: TRBV20-1
d_gene: -
abundance: few
j_gene: TRBJ1-1
CDR3nt: TGCAGTGCTAGTGGAGATCCGGGCACTGAAGCTTTCTTT
CDR3aa: CSASGDPGTEAFF

v_gene: TRBV7-6
d_gene: -
abundance: -
j_gene: TRBJ2-5
CDR3nt: TGTGCCAGCAGCTGGGGGGTCCGGGAGACCCAGTACTTC
CDR3aa: CASSWGVRETQYF

v_gene: TRBV20-1
d_gene: -
abundance: few
j_gene: TRBJ1-1
CDR3nt: TGCAGTGCTAGCTCAGCTGCGAACACTGAAGCTTTCTTT
CDR3aa: CSASSAANTEAFF

v_gene: TRBV12-3/TRBV12-4
d_gene: -
abundance: -
j_gene: TRBJ2-7
CDR3nt: TGTGCCAGCAGTGCCCCCTGGGACTCGGATTCCTACGAGCAGTACTTC
CDR3aa: CASSAPWDSDSYEQYF

v_gene: TRBV7-2
d_gene: -
abundance: -
j_gene: TRBJ2-3
CDR3nt: TGTGCCAGCAGCCCCCAGGGCCGGGGGAACACAGATACGCAGTATTTT
CDR3aa: CASSPQGRGNTDTQYF

v_gene: TRBV7-2
d_gene: -
abundance: -
j_gene: TRBJ2-1
CDR3nt: TGTGCCAGCAGCCTCTTGGGGGGGCGAATCAATGAGCAGTTCTTC
CDR3aa: CASSLLGGRINEQFF